This TCR beta chain was profiled in a study of memory CD4+ T cells and cytomegalovirus serostatus (dated by TCRdb to about 2019). Study-wide context: A total of roughly 35 healthy Belgian adults, of whom 9 were CMV seropositive and approximately 24 were CMV seronegative, were included in the cohort. To replicate a published TCR-based CMV serostatus classifier, the study sequenced CD4+ memory TCRbeta repertoires from a Belgian cohort whose cytomegalovirus serostatus was known. Broad study findings and their caveats: The results were interpreted as suggesting that the CMV-associated TCR signature is largely present in the CD4+ memory repertoire. For CMV serostatus prediction, a median bootstrapped AUC of approximately 0.95 was reached with the original framework, and a median bootstrapped AUC of approximately 0.9 was reached with a US-trained random forest. On the Belgian cohort, the classifier built on the original framework reached a median bootstrapped AUC of roughly 0.96, with a 95% CI of 0.76-1.00. Only CD4+CD45RO+ memory cells were sequenced, in contrast to the original study, which included naive and memory CD4+ and CD8+ populations. Among the 150 to 200 previously reported CMV-associated TCRbeta sequences, 60 to 70 showed up in the CD4+ memory repertoires, with each one found in between one and five individuals.

This clone has only one observation. Its antigen is unknown. Per-base qualities were not stored, and no clone one base away is much larger. Single viable CD3+CD4+CD8-CD45RO+ cells were sorted as memory CD4+ T cells on a FACSAria II. CMV serostatus was determined using a Roche Elecsys assay that detects serum IgG against CMV pp150, pp28, p38 and p52. Once the samples were thawed, total CD4+ T cells were enriched through positive selection using CD4 magnetic microbeads. Samples originated from another study that specifically interrogated the CD4+ T cell memory repertoire. Peripheral blood mononuclear cells were isolated and cryopreserved following standard operating procedures; serum was stored at -80 °C. Staining used CD3-PerCP (BW264/56), CD4-APC (RPA-T4), CD45RO-PE (UCHT1) and CD8-Pacific Orange (3B5) antibodies, with Sytox blue excluding non-viable cells. Between the V and J ends, shortened by 5 bases and 4 bases respectively, the junction contains 11 bases. The CDR3 sequence holds 13 residues, the cysteine and phenylalanine included. Here the CDR3 DNA is all that survives: 39 bases in frame from base 1. CDR1 and CDR2, per the germline V gene, are SGHAT and FQNNGV.

Genomic DNA was extracted from sorted cells with the Quick-DNA Microprep Kit. Amplification of TCRbeta DNA was done with the immunoSEQ hsTCRbeta kit, following the protocol from the manufacturer. TCRbeta libraries were sequenced on an Illumina MiSeq instrument. From the authors' description of their analysis: Removing out-of-frame sequences left 2,204,828 distinct TCRbeta sequences, an average of about 70,000 per individual. Each individual was scored using the number of some 150 previously reported CMV-associated TCRbeta sequences that the individual carried and the total number of productive distinct TCRbeta sequences. A beta-binomial model was reimplemented in Python, and random forests from scikit-learn, run with default parameters, were trained on data from the US cohort. On the Belgian cohort, classifier performance was reported as the median AUC, along with percentile confidence intervals, across 10,000 bootstrap iterations. Sourced from immuneACCESS, this table was stored by TCRdb with only in-frame sequences that have V and J called. A share of the clones is absent; for the studies checked, an unresolved V gene accounts for under half, and the remainder has no known explanation. Clone size and V and J calls were adopted from that table, with D and trimming inferred from the DNA. A total of some 66,000 clones appear in this sample, 76% of them only once. Roughly 5% of the sample rests with the top ten.

The rearranged chain carries TRBV11-2 and TRBJ1-2, with no D gene named confidently. The specimen sequenced was memory CD4+ T cells from blood. This clonotype originated in an adult in good health and CMV-seropositive. The DNA sequence reads TGTGCCAGCAGCATCTATCCTTCCTATGGCTACACCTTC. It specifies CASSIYPSYGYTF.